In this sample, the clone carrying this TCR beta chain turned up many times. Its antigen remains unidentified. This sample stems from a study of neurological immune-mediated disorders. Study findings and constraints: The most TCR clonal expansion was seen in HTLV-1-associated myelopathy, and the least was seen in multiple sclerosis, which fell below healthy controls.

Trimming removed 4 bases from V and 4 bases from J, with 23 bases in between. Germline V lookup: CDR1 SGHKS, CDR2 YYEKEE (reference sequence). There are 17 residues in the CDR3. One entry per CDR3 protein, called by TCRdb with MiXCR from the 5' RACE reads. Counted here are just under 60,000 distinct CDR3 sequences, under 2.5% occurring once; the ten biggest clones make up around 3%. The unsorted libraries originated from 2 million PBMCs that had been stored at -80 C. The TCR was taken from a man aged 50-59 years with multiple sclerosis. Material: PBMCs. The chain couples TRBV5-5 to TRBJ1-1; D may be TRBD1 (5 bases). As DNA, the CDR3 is TGTGCCAGCAGCACTGCGGCAGGGCGAGTGTGGGGCACTGAAGCTTTCTTT. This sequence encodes CASSTAAGRVWGTEAFF.